This T cell receptor (beta chain) was profiled in a study of T-cell reconstitution after alpha-beta-depleted transplantation in children. This clonotype was found a few times. Using unique molecular identifiers, the investigators prepared the TCRbeta library. TCRdb re-called the PCR reads through MiXCR, storing one row per CDR3 protein. The top ten hold 2% to 3% of the sample, which has approximately 350,000 distinct CDR3 sequences, about a tenth seen once. V lost 5 bases and J lost 8; bases outside the gene matches: 10. Looked up from germline, CDR1 is DFQATT and CDR2 is SNEGSKA (reference sequence). The CDR3 has 14 residues.

The source material was PBMCs from the stem cell graft donor, sampled from the stem cell graft. This sequence was found in a human donor who donated a stem cell graft to a child with acute lymphoblastic leukemia. The rearrangement joins TRBV20-1 to TRBJ2-1, with 9 positions matching TRBD1. The CDR3 reads CSALVGTGSHEQFF. In nucleotides, the CDR3 is TGCAGTGCTCTAGTCGGGACAGGGTCTCATGAGCAGTTCTTC.